Below are 10 T cell receptor beta chains sequenced from a single sample in a study of CD8 T cells in ankylosing spondylitis. In TCRdb, the 5' RACE reads were re-called with MiXCR into one record per CDR3 protein. The sample yields about 170,000 distinct CDR3 sequences, around 16% seen once. The sample consisted of blood, either unsorted or a sorted T cell fraction (not recorded which). All receptors come from a male donor with ankylosing spondylitis or in good health (not recorded which).

The sample holds a few counts of this clonotype. V and J are TRBV12-3 or TRBV12-4 and TRBJ2-1; 15 bases fit TRBD2. V was pared by 6 bases and J by 4 bases, with 7 bases of the junction left unmatched. The CDR3 contains 17 residues. CDR3 amino acids: CASRAAGTSGGYNEQFF. For the CDR3, the DNA is TGTGCCAGCAGGGCCGCCGGGACTAGCGGGGGGTACAATGAGCAGTTCTTC.

This clonotype was detected many times. The J gene is TRBJ2-1, the V gene TRBV27; D gene ambiguous. Germline lookup yields CDR1 MNHEY and CDR2 SMNVEV (reference sequence). The CDR3 runs to 15 residues. With 5 bases removed from V and 4 bases from J, the gap between germline ends came to 15 bases. CDR3 nucleotides: TGTGCCAGCAGTCCTACGAAGGTGGAATACAATGAGCAGTTCTTC. Translated, it gives CASSPTKVEYNEQFF.

In this sample, this clonotype turned up many times. The DNA of the CDR3 is TGCGCCACCGCACTAGCGGGAGACACAGATACGCAGTATTTT. It encodes CATALAGDTDTQYF. The chain carries TRBV5-1 and TRBJ2-3; 11 nucleotides agree with TRBD2. The CDR3 totals 14 residues. Germline CDR1 SGHRS, CDR2 YFSETQ. J gave up 2 bases and V 9 bases, and 5 bases lay outside the gene matches.

A note on this clonotype: Mismatch with germline at one junction end may stem from a read error. The gene calls are TRBV4-1 and TRBJ2-7, with 9 bases identical to TRBD2. CDR3 length equals 16 residues. Germline values: CDR1 MGHRA, CDR2 YSYEKL. CDR3 sequence reads: CASRHTTTSGQYEQYF. CDR3 nucleotide sequence: TGCGCCAGCCGCCATACTACGACTAGCGGACAATACGAGCAGTACTTC.

This chain joins TRBV12-3 or TRBV12-4 and TRBJ1-5; D perhaps matches TRBD1 (6 bases). V was clipped by 6 bases and J by 7 bases, with 19 bases between them. This CDR3 is built from 15 residues. CDR3 residues: CASSANRGARQPQHF. In DNA form, the CDR3 reads TGTGCCAGCAGCGCCAACCGGGGGGCGCGGCAGCCCCAGCATTTT.

The sample holds many counts of this clonotype. V gene TRBV5-1 combines with J gene TRBJ2-1, with D perhaps TRBD2 (6 bases). V was clipped by 0 bases and J by 2 bases, with 15 bases between them. There are 17 residues in the CDR3. The germline gives CDR1 SGHRS, CDR2 YFSETQ. CDR3 protein: CASSLAFGGTPYNEQFF. The DNA for the CDR3 is TGCGCCAGCAGCTTGGCCTTTGGCGGGACCCCCTACAATGAGCAGTTCTTC.

At least ten counts were recorded for this clonotype. V is TRBV5-1 and J is TRBJ2-1; D is unclear. Germline CDR1 and CDR2: SGHRS and YFSETQ. The CDR3 totals 14 residues. Trimming removed 4 bases at V and 5 bases at J, with 13 bases between. The chain's CDR3 is CASSLLDLNNEQFF. The CDR3 nucleotides are TGCGCCAGCAGCCTGTTGGACCTGAACAATGAGCAGTTCTTC.

The sample holds a few counts of this clonotype. The J gene is TRBJ2-3, the V gene TRBV7-9; 8 nucleotides line up with TRBD1. The CDR3 contains 15 residues. The J segment lost 4 bases and the V segment lost 3 bases, leaving 6 bases of the junction unmatched. Germline CDR1 is SEHNR and CDR2 is FQNEAQ (reference sequence). CDR3 region: CASSLDRDLADTQYF. CDR3 DNA: TGTGCCAGCAGCTTGGACAGGGATCTGGCAGATACGCAGTATTTT.

This clonotype was seen more than once but under ten times. The genes are TRBV7-8 and TRBJ2-2; no definite D call. Germline V CDR1 and CDR2: SGHVS, FQNEAQ. V shed 0 bases and J shed 2 bases, with 10 bases lying between them. The CDR3 is 16 amino acids. The CDR3 DNA follows: TGTGCCAGCAGCTTAGCGCCGGGCTCCAACACCGGGGAGCTGTTTTTT. Encoded protein: CASSLAPGSNTGELFF.

This clonotype was counted between two and nine times. The gene calls are TRBV2 and TRBJ1-5, with 7 bases fitting TRBD1. CDR1 SNHLY and CDR2 FYNNEI come from the germline V gene. V dropped 6 bases and J dropped 0; count of bases not matched to a gene: 2. The CDR3 runs 14 residues. This CDR3 is CASRGQYSNQPQHF. The CDR3 nucleotides read TGTGCCAGCAGGGGACAGTATAGCAATCAGCCCCAGCATTTT.